This TCR beta chain was retrieved from a study of cytomegalovirus exposure and HLA in healthy donors. Sequencing used immunoSEQ multiplex PCR; TCRdb keeps in-frame clones, though not all of them. The repertoire holds about 160,000 clones, with about 90% as singletons. The CDR3 spans 13 residues. The V end lost 4 bases, the J end lost 4 bases, and 11 bases lay between the germline ends. CDR1 is SGHRS, CDR2 YFSETQ, per germline. Sequencing was carried out using PBMCs. This TCR was recovered from a woman aged 18-29 years in good health and CMV-seropositive. The gene calls are TRBV5-1 and TRBJ1-2; a weak D match, TRBD1 (6 bases). Here the CDR3 reads CASSGGARYGYTF. The CDR3 DNA sequence: TGCGCCAGCAGCGGGGGGGCCCGCTATGGCTACACCTTC.